This TCR beta chain was recorded in a study of blood T cell repertoires in COVID-19 (dated by TCRdb to 2018 to 2020). Study-level background: Collaborator samples came from the United States, Italy and Spain and covered acute and convalescent phases of COVID-19. The sample metadata nearly always contained a de-identified subject ID, COVID-19 status, age in years and sex. The samples were drawn from the first 160 participants of the ongoing ImmuneRACE study and from under 1,500 subjects provided by 6 global collaborators. The prospective study material was composed of cDNA or gDNA derived from T cells, B-cell-depleted T cells, or PBMCs. A freely available public database, intended as a resource for researchers studying the immune response to SARS-CoV-2, is where the repertoires were released. Where available, HLA class I and class II types were obtained from metadata supplied by the sample provider rather than from assay-based typing. The dataset comprised deeply sampled blood TCRbeta repertoires from subjects exposed to, actively infected with, or recovered from COVID-19.

TCRbeta CDR3 regions were amplified from genomic DNA using the immunoSEQ Assay, a bias-controlled multiplex PCR. Per the source publication's procedure: Nucleated cell counts per sample were estimated from amplification of reference gene primers within the assay. To quantify the absolute abundance of each unique TCRbeta CDR3 rearrangement, sequence reads were collapsed and filtered. For each sample, productive Simpson clonality was calculated by taking the square root of Simpson's diversity index across productive rearrangements. The source is immuneACCESS, and TCRdb retained only in-frame sequences with V and J called. Part of the clones is not carried over; for the studies checked, unresolved V genes explain less than half of this, and the remainder is unexplained. V, J and clone size are taken as reported in that table, and D and trimming were inferred from the DNA itself. The sample data list 75,000 to 90,000 clones, and approximately 82% of these were observed just once. Clones ranked in the top ten supply approximately 10% of the sample.

Notes on this clone: The specificity of this receptor is unknown. No base-level quality is on record; no much larger clone is a single base apart.

V and J lose 2 bases and 5 bases, and a span of 10 bases separates them. The germline V gene gives CDR1 as SGHRS and CDR2 as YFSETQ. CDR3 length: 13 amino acids, cysteine to phenylalanine. Of the read, only the CDR3 DNA is kept; its 39 bases are in frame from base 1. The collaborating institutions used their own protocols to collect whole blood in K2EDTA tubes. For TCRbeta analysis, collaborators shipped samples as frozen whole blood, isolated PBMCs, or DNA extracted from either of those sample types. General findings and caveats noted by the study authors: The amount of clinical and demographic metadata varied by source and participant and was provided uncurated.

Material: peripheral blood. This receptor was taken from a human donor in a cohort sampled during active COVID-19. The V gene is TRBV5-1 and the J gene is TRBJ2-5; matching of 6 bases hints at TRBD2 as the D gene. CDR3 loop: CASSLRGKETQYF. The DNA is TGCGCCAGCAGCTTACGGGGGAAGGAGACCCAGTACTTC.